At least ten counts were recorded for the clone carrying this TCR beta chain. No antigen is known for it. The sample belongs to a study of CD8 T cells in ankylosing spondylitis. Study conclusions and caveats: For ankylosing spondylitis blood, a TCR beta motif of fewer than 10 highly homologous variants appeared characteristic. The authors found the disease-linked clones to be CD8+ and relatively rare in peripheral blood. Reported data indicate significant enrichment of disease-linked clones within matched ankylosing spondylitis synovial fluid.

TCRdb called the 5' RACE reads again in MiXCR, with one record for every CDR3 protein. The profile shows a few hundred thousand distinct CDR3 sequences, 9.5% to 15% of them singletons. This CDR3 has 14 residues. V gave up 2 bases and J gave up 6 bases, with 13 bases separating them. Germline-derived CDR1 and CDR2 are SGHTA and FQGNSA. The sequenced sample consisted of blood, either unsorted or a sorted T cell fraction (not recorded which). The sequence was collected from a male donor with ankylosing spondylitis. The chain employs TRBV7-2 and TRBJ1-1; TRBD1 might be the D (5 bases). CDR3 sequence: CASSLTPGDAEAFF. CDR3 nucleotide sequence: TGTGCCAGCAGCTTAACCCCCGGGGACGCTGAAGCTTTCTTT.